The clone carrying this TCR beta chain was detected a few times. The data belong to a study of blood T cell repertoires in COVID-19. Overall study context: Acute-phase and convalescent COVID-19 samples originated in the United States, Italy and Spain. T cells, B-cell-depleted T cells, or PBMCs provided the cDNA or gDNA that served as material.

Deletions cut 0 bases from V and 1 base from J, with 10 bases between. This CDR3 comprises 16 residues. Looked up from germline, CDR1 is LGHNA and CDR2 is YNFKEQ. Per the original data handling: Estimated nucleated cell counts came from reference gene primer amplification. Only in-frame clones appear in the TCRdb table, and some are missing; sequencing was by immunoSEQ multiplex PCR. V and J calls and clone size are those listed in that table; D and trimming were worked out from the DNA. The table shows 45,000 to 55,000 clones, with 84% occurring only once. Source material: peripheral blood. The sequence was obtained from a man aged 50-60 years with acute or convalescent COVID-19. The chain joins TRBV4-2 to TRBJ1-5, with D perhaps TRBD1 (6 bases). The CDR3 loop is CASSQDQQGSNQPQHF. CDR3 nucleotides: TGTGCCAGCAGCCAAGATCAACAGGGCAGCAATCAGCCCCAGCATTTT.